Each of the 18 T cell receptor beta chains below was sequenced from the same sample in a study of blood T cell repertoires in COVID-19. Libraries were prepared by immunoSEQ multiplex PCR; TCRdb keeps only in-frame clonotypes and omits some of them. The data show a few hundred thousand clones, with 70% to 90% seen just once and under 7% held by the top ten. The sequencing input was PBMCs or T cells enriched from blood (not recorded which). All receptors derive from a woman between 50 and 59 years old who had been exposed to COVID-19.

This clone was picked up many times. The chain couples TRBV11-2 to TRBJ2-7; perhaps TRBD1 as D (6 bases). This CDR3 comprises 14 residues. V was pared by 5 bases and J by 6 bases, with 17 bases between. CDR1 and CDR2 (germline): SGHAT, FQNNGV. CDR3 amino acids: CASSPLLTGSEQYF. In DNA form, the CDR3 reads TGTGCCAGCAGCCCACTGTTGACAGGCTCCGAGCAGTACTTC.

The J gene is TRBJ2-7, the V gene TRBV4-3, with D hard to call. The CDR3 length is 15 residues. Between the trimmed V and J ends, which lost 1 base and 2 bases, there was a span of 12 bases. CDR1 and CDR2 from the germline V gene are LGHNA and YSLEER. The CDR3 nucleotides are TGCGCCAGCAGCCAAGGGGTTGGGCCTCCCTACGAGCAGTACTTC. Translation gives CASSQGVGPPYEQYF.

A single count supports this clone. This chain joins TRBV5-1 and TRBJ1-4, with TRBD1 identical over 7 bases. V shed 3 bases and J 8 bases; nucleotides not matched to a gene: 13. The CDR3 spans 16 residues. The germline V gene encodes CDR1 SGHRS and CDR2 YFSETQ. The CDR3 sequence is CASSWGQPNRREKLFF. The CDR3 DNA is TGCGCCAGCAGCTGGGGACAGCCTAACCGGCGGGAAAAACTGTTTTTT.

The chain employs TRBV5-8 and TRBJ1-2, with D perhaps matching TRBD1 (6 bases). V was clipped by 4 bases and J by 4 bases, with 14 bases between them. The V gene's germline CDR1 is SGHTS and CDR2 YDEGEE. The CDR3 is made up of 14 amino acids. The DNA for the CDR3 is TGTGCCAGCAGCCCTAGAGACAGGTTCTATGGCTACACCTTC. The encoded protein is CASSPRDRFYGYTF.

The V and J genes are TRBV30 and TRBJ1-1; D is unclear. The V and J ends lost 5 bases and 1 base respectively, with 5 bases between them. CDR3 length equals 11 residues. Germline CDR1 and CDR2: GTSNPN and SVGIG (reference sequence). The CDR3 region is CAWGGNTEAFF. The CDR3 DNA follows: TGTGCCTGGGGAGGGAACACTGAAGCTTTCTTT.

In DNA form, the CDR3 reads TGTGCCAGCAGCTTACCCCTCGACATATACTATGGCTACACCTTC. Translated: CASSLPLDIYYGYTF. The rearrangement links TRBV7-2 to TRBJ1-2, with no clear D. Germline V gene lookup returns CDR1 SGHTA and CDR2 FQGNSA. V was pared by 2 bases and J by 3 bases, with 13 bases between. The CDR3 consists of 15 residues.

The rearrangement uses TRBV4-1 and TRBJ1-6, with D unresolved. Trimming left V 0 bases short and J 4 bases short, with 16 bases between. This CDR3 has 18 residues. Germline V lookup: CDR1 MGHRA, CDR2 YSYEKL. The CDR3 nucleotides read TGCGCCAGCAGCCAAGAATCGGGGAGAGGCATTTATAATTCACCCCTCCACTTT. It codes for CASSQESGRGIYNSPLHF.

The CDR3 loop is CATRPKEASTDTQYF. Here the CDR3 DNA reads TGTGCCACCAGACCTAAGGAGGCTAGCACAGATACGCAGTATTTT. The chain couples TRBV27 to TRBJ2-3; possible D gene TRBD2, 5 bases. CDR1 is MNHEY, CDR2 SMNVEV, per germline (reference sequence). V was clipped by 10 bases and J by 0 bases, with 17 bases between them. This CDR3 contains 15 residues.

The chain links TRBV6-1 to TRBJ2-7; 7 bases are a match to TRBD2. V gave up 1 base and J gave up 4 bases; unmatched junction bases: 10. Germline CDR1 reads MNHNS; CDR2 reads SASEGT. This CDR3 comprises 16 residues. In DNA, the CDR3 is TGTGCCAGCAGTGAAGGCGGTCCCGGGGAGGGATACGAGCAGTACTTC. Amino acids: CASSEGGPGEGYEQYF.

The chain carries TRBV7-9 and TRBJ2-5; the D is unclear. V gave up 0 bases and J gave up 12 bases, with 8 bases separating them. Germline V gene data show CDR1 as SEHNR and CDR2 as FQNEAQ (reference sequence). The CDR3 is 11 residues long. The CDR3 sequence: CASSLAQRKYF. CDR3 bases: TGTGCCAGCAGCTTAGCCCAGAGGAAGTACTTC.

This chain uses TRBV28 with TRBJ1-1; TRBD1 matches 9 bases. V lost 6 bases, J lost 5 bases, and 13 bases stayed unmatched. The CDR3 has 16 amino acids. Germline V gives CDR1 MDHEN, CDR2 SYDVKM. This chain's CDR3 is CASSPHRDRERTEAFF. The CDR3 region has the DNA TGTGCCAGCAGCCCTCACCGGGACAGGGAGCGGACTGAAGCTTTCTTT.

This clone was found once. The chain joins TRBV19 to TRBJ1-1, with D possibly matching TRBD1 (5 bases). V lost 3 bases to trimming and J lost 1 base, with 9 bases between them. Germline loops: CDR1 LNHDA, CDR2 SQIVND (reference sequence). The CDR3 loop spans 14 amino acids. The DNA for the CDR3 is TGTGCCAGTAGTATTTCGACAGCGAACACTGAAGCTTTCTTT. This gives the protein CASSISTANTEAFF.

The V call is TRBV5-1, the J call TRBJ2-2; D uncertain. From germline, CDR1 is SGHRS and CDR2 YFSETQ. V lost 0 bases and J lost 7, with 10 bases in between. The CDR3 spans 14 residues. CDR3 sequence: CASSLDSSFGELFF. CDR3 DNA sequence: TGCGCCAGCAGCTTGGACTCTTCATTCGGGGAGCTGTTTTTT.

The J gene is TRBJ1-6, the V gene TRBV6-5, with 9 nucleotides matching TRBD1. CDR3 length: 15 amino acids. V lost 6 bases, J lost 4 bases, and 4 bases stayed unmatched. Germline V gene data show CDR1 as MNHEY and CDR2 as SVGAGI. The CDR3 DNA is TGTGCCAGCAGCGACAGGGGGAGATATAATTCACCCCTCCACTTT. This translates into CASSDRGRYNSPLHF.

This clone was detected once. The chain has TRBV7-2 and TRBJ1-1, with 9 bases fitting TRBD1. Germline V CDR1 and CDR2: SGHTA, FQGNSA. The CDR3 length is 17 residues. The V segment lost 2 bases and the J segment 1 base; nucleotides outside the gene matches: 8. This chain's CDR3 is CASSLIETGGPNTEAFF. The CDR3 DNA is TGTGCCAGCAGCTTAATAGAGACAGGGGGTCCGAACACTGAAGCTTTCTTT. Filled out from reference TRBV7-2 and TRBJ1-1, the complete variable domain reads GAGVSQSPSNKVTEKGKDVELRCDPISGHTALYWYRQSLGQGLEFLIYFQGNSAPDKSGLPSDRFSAERTGGSVSTLTIQRTQQEDSAVYLCASSLIETGGPNTEAFFGQGTRLTVV.

The chain recombines TRBV28 with TRBJ1-2; 9 nucleotides match TRBD1. The CDR3 totals 15 residues. V lost 3 bases and J lost 8; bases outside the gene matches: 10. Germline-derived CDR1 and CDR2 are MDHEN and SYDVKM. CDR3 nucleotides: TGTGCCAGCAGTTTCCCCCTCGGACAGGGGAGAGGCTACACCTTC. Amino acid sequence: CASSFPLGQGRGYTF.

The chain carries TRBV19 and TRBJ2-5; weak D call: TRBD1 (8 bases). The CDR3 contains 15 residues. CDR1 and CDR2 (germline): LNHDA, SQIVND (reference sequence). Trimming cost V 6 bases and J 5 bases, with 19 bases left between them. DNA of the CDR3: TGTGCCAGTAGACCGCGACAGGGGAGGGGGGAGACCCAGTACTTC. It is translated as CASRPRQGRGETQYF.

The genes are TRBV29-1 and TRBJ1-2; 9 bases are a match to TRBD1. Unmatched junction bases numbered 7, after V lost 8 bases and J lost 0 bases. The CDR3 has 14 residues. Germline CDR1 and CDR2: SQVTM and ANQGSEA. The CDR3 reads CSTEQGATNYGYTF. The CDR3 DNA sequence: TGCAGCACTGAACAGGGGGCGACTAACTATGGCTACACCTTC.